The TCR beta chain described here comes from a study of cytomegalovirus exposure and HLA in healthy donors. Notes on the study in general: A later analysis found that most CMV-associated TCR beta chains appeared HLA-restricted. A later analysis, which compared TCR beta chains of equal frequency, found the HLA-associated ones more clonally expanded. It was in a later analysis that TCR association rates were seen to vary by HLA locus, highest for DRB1 and lowest for HLA-C.

V shed 7 bases and J shed 2 bases, with 17 bases lying between them. CDR1 and CDR2 (germline): LNHDA, SQIVND (reference sequence). CDR3 length: 16 residues. As for the donors, each was a healthy bone marrow donor. This clone was found a few times. Its antigen remains unidentified. The primer mix had 60 Vbeta and 13 Jbeta primers. Method: immunoSEQ multiplex PCR; TCRdb's copy keeps in-frame clones and lacks some. The table lists around 140,000 clones, about 9.2% of them singletons. Sequencing input: PBMCs. This clonotype originated in a woman aged 40 to 55 in good health and CMV-seropositive. The chain links TRBV19 to TRBJ1-4; maybe TRBD1 (6 bases). The CDR3 spells CASKLLKGGTNEKLFF. CDR3 bases: TGTGCCAGTAAACTTCTCAAGGGGGGGACTAATGAAAAACTGTTTTTT.